These 19 T cell receptor beta chains originate from one sample sequenced in a study of Ad26.COV2.S vaccination and SARS-CoV-2 variants. Treatment defined: roughly 20 received Ad26.COV2.S at low or high dose, single or two shots; several received placebo; per-sample allocation not given. Collection of the samples took place on day 63 after the first injection of vaccine or placebo. The repertoire was sequenced with immunoSEQ multiplex PCR; TCRdb's copy has only in-frame clones and lacks some. The sample holds around 450,000 clones; about 89% are singletons and the top ten take 1.7%. The sequencing here drew on peripheral blood, taken in a trial of Ad26.COV2.S vaccine versus placebo. These receptors all stem from a person between 18 and 65 years old who received the Ad26.COV2.S COVID-19 vaccine or a placebo.

The rearrangement joins TRBV7-2 to TRBJ2-2, with 10 bases lining up with TRBD2. Germline values: CDR1 SGHTA, CDR2 FQGNSA. The CDR3 is made up of 16 amino acids. The V segment lost 3 bases and the J segment 6 bases; nucleotides outside the gene matches: 7. CDR3 sequence: CASSFLAGGLSGELFF. CDR3 nucleotides: TGTGCCAGCAGCTTTTTAGCGGGGGGCCTTTCCGGGGAGCTGTTTTTT.

The V call is TRBV11-3, the J call TRBJ2-5; no firm D call. V dropped 5 bases and J dropped 7 bases, with 14 bases sitting between them. The CDR3 sequence is 13 residues long. Germline V lookup: CDR1 SGHNT, CDR2 YENEEA. The CDR3 sequence is CASSAGVRGTQYF. In DNA form, the CDR3 reads TGTGCCAGCAGCGCAGGCGTCCGAGGGACCCAGTACTTC.

The chain couples TRBV9 to TRBJ2-1; 9 nucleotides agree with TRBD2. Trimming removed 4 bases from V and 6 bases from J; junction bases left unmatched: 8. Looked up from germline, CDR1 is SGDLS and CDR2 is YYNGEE. This CDR3 has 15 amino acids. CDR3 in DNA: TGTGCCAGCAGCCCTAGCGGGACTAGCCGCAATGAGCAGTTCTTC. This sequence encodes CASSPSGTSRNEQFF.

CDR3 bases: TGTGCCAGCACTCCCGCAATGGGGGGAAATTCACCCCTCCACTTT. Encoded protein: CASTPAMGGNSPLHF. The gene calls are TRBV6-5 and TRBJ1-6; D is possibly TRBD1 (5 bases). Trimming left V 7 bases short and J 7 bases short, with 17 bases between. Germline loops: CDR1 MNHEY, CDR2 SVGAGI. The CDR3 is 15 amino acids.

This clone was picked up one time. V and J are TRBV28 and TRBJ1-1, with TRBD1 as a possible D gene (6 bases). CDR1 and CDR2 from the germline V gene are MDHEN and SYDVKM. This CDR3 contains 15 residues. Trimming pared 10 bases from V and 0 bases from J, leaving 18 bases between. CDR3 sequence (DNA): TGTGCCACCATACTTCCGGGACAAATGAACACTGAAGCTTTCTTT. Encoded protein: CATILPGQMNTEAFF.

The V gene is TRBV4-1, the J gene TRBJ2-1; TRBD1 is a possible D gene (6 bases). Germline V lookup: CDR1 MGHRA, CDR2 YSYEKL. The CDR3 totals 15 residues. Trimming pared 6 bases from V and 6 bases from J, leaving 18 bases between. The chain's CDR3 is CASSRQVIQPNEQFF. The CDR3 DNA reads TGCGCCAGCAGTCGACAGGTAATTCAACCCAATGAGCAGTTCTTC.

J is TRBJ2-5 and V is TRBV19; tentative D call: TRBD2 (6 bases). The ends were cut back, 2 bases at V and 4 bases at J, with 11 bases in the middle. The CDR3 covers 14 residues. Germline V gene lookup returns CDR1 LNHDA and CDR2 SQIVND (reference sequence). Here the CDR3 reads CASSIFLAAETQYF. The CDR3 DNA reads as TGTGCCAGTAGTATATTTTTAGCGGCAGAGACCCAGTACTTC.

The chain links TRBV11-3 to TRBJ2-7, with 7 bases matching TRBD2. The CDR3 consists of 14 residues. Germline assignment: CDR1 SGHNT and CDR2 YENEEA. V was pared by 5 bases and J by 2 bases, with 6 bases of the junction left unmatched. The CDR3 is CASSVSGATYEQYF. CDR3 DNA: TGTGCCAGCAGCGTGAGCGGGGCAACCTACGAGCAGTACTTC. Supplemented by reference TRBV11-3 and TRBJ2-7, the full variable domain reads EAGVVQSPRYKIIEKKQPVAFWCNPISGHNTLYWYLQNLGQGPELLIRYENEEAVDDSQLPKDRFSAERLKGVDSTLKIQPAELGDSAVYLCASSVSGATYEQYFGPGTRLTVT.

This clone appeared a few times. The chain is built from TRBV19 and TRBJ2-5, with 10 bases lining up with TRBD1. The CDR3 covers 15 residues. Germline V gene data show CDR1 as LNHDA and CDR2 as SQIVND (reference sequence). V lost 5 bases, J lost 1 base, and 4 bases stayed unmatched. The CDR3 DNA reads TGTGCCAGTAGTGGTCGGACAGGGGGCCAAGAGACCCAGTACTTC. It is translated as CASSGRTGGQETQYF.

The V and J genes are TRBV28 and TRBJ2-1, with D maybe TRBD1 (7 bases). Trimming took off 4 bases at V and 5 bases at J, with 24 bases between the two ends. The CDR3 contains 18 residues. Germline assignment: CDR1 MDHEN and CDR2 SYDVKM. CDR3 sequence (DNA): TGTGCCAGCAGTTCATACATGGAGGGGGCCCACACACACAATGAGCAGTTCTTC. This translates into CASSSYMEGAHTHNEQFF.

This chain links TRBV7-8 with TRBJ2-7; TRBD1 might be the D (6 bases). Germline V CDR1 and CDR2: SGHVS, FQNEAQ. The CDR3 is 17 residues long. V lost 1 base to trimming and J lost 3 bases, with 19 bases between them. The CDR3, as DNA: TGTGCCAGCAGCTTAGACCAACAGGGAATGAGGTTCTACGAGCAGTACTTC. It codes for CASSLDQQGMRFYEQYF.

In its sample, this clone was seen once. The V and J genes are TRBV20-1 and TRBJ2-7; possible D gene TRBD1, 5 bases. Germline-derived CDR1 and CDR2 are DFQATT and SNEGSKA (reference sequence). V was trimmed by 3 bases and J by 2 bases, leaving 14 bases between them. The CDR3 spans 14 residues. CDR3 in DNA: TGCAGTGCTAGTCGGCGGCTACAGGCCTACGAGCAGTACTTC. This translates into CSASRRLQAYEQYF.

The chain joins TRBV2 to TRBJ1-5; no definite D call. Trimming took off 3 bases at V and 3 bases at J, with 9 bases between the two ends. The CDR3 has 14 amino acids. CDR1 and CDR2 from the germline V gene are SNHLY and FYNNEI. This CDR3 reads CASSETLPNQPQHF. The CDR3 nucleotides read TGTGCCAGCAGTGAGACCTTACCCAATCAGCCCCAGCATTTT.

This clone occurred once. The J gene is TRBJ1-2, the V gene TRBV5-4; unclear D gene. CDR1 SGHNT and CDR2 YYREEE come from the germline V gene (reference sequence). The CDR3 covers 13 residues. Trimming stripped 0 bases from V and 6 bases from J, with 9 bases between. The DNA of the CDR3 is TGTGCCAGCAGCTTGGTTGGGATTGATGGCTACACCTTC. Translating gives CASSLVGIDGYTF.

The rearrangement uses TRBV27 and TRBJ1-4, with D maybe TRBD1 (5 bases). CDR3 length: 15 residues. In germline, CDR1 is MNHEY, CDR2 SMNVEV (reference sequence). V gave up 6 bases and J gave up 7 bases, with 18 bases separating them. CDR3 protein: CASSPAGTGGEKLFF. The CDR3 DNA reads TGTGCCAGCAGCCCTGCCGGGACGGGAGGTGAAAAACTGTTTTTT.

This chain uses TRBV3-1 (or the pseudogene TRBV3-2) with TRBJ2-2; D may be TRBD2 (5 bases). CDR1 and CDR2 from the germline V gene are LGHDT and YNNKEL (reference sequence). Trimming pared 7 bases from V and 3 bases from J, leaving 15 bases between. The CDR3 runs 15 residues. CDR3 nucleotide sequence: TGTGCCAGCACCCGGAAATCGGGGTACACCGGGGAGCTGTTTTTT. Protein: CASTRKSGYTGELFF.

This clone was recorded once. V gene TRBV9 combines with J gene TRBJ2-5; tentative D call: TRBD2 (6 bases). CDR1 SGDLS and CDR2 YYNGEE come from the germline V gene. CDR3 length equals 16 residues. Trimming took 1 base from V and 4 from J, leaving 17 bases between them. CDR3 DNA sequence: TGTGCCAGCAGCGTATGGTCGGGAGTTTCGGGAGAGACCCAGTACTTC. Translating gives CASSVWSGVSGETQYF.

This clone came up once. CDR3 amino acids: CANRGQMNTEAFF. The CDR3 DNA reads as TGTGCCAATCGGGGGCAGATGAACACTGAAGCTTTCTTT. V gene TRBV7-2 combines with J gene TRBJ1-1, with D possibly matching TRBD1 (6 bases). CDR1 SGHTA and CDR2 FQGNSA come from the germline V gene. The CDR3 runs to 13 residues. V lost 10 bases, J lost 0 bases, and 12 bases lay in between.

This clone was counted a few times. The CDR3 DNA reads TGCGCCAGCAGCCTGGGGGCTAGCATCAGCTACGAGCAGTACTTC. It is translated as CASSLGASISYEQYF. The genes are TRBV4-1 and TRBJ2-7; possible D gene TRBD1, 6 bases. Trimming stripped 4 bases from V and 3 bases from J, with 16 bases between. The germline V gene has CDR1 MGHRA and CDR2 YSYEKL. The CDR3 loop spans 15 amino acids.